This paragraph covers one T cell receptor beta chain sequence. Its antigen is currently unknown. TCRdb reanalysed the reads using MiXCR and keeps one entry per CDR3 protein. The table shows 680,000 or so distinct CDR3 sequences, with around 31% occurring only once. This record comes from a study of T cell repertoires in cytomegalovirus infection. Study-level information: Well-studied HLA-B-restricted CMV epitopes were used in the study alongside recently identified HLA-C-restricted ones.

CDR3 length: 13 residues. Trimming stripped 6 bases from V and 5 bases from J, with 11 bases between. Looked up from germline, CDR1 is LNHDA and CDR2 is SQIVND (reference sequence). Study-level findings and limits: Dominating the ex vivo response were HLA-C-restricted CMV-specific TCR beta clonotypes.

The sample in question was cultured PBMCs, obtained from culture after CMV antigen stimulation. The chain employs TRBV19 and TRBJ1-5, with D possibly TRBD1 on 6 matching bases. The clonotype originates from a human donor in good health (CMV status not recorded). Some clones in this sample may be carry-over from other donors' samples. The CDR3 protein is CASSFDRYQPQHF. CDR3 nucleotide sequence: TGTGCCAGTAGCTTTGACAGGTATCAGCCCCAGCATTTT.